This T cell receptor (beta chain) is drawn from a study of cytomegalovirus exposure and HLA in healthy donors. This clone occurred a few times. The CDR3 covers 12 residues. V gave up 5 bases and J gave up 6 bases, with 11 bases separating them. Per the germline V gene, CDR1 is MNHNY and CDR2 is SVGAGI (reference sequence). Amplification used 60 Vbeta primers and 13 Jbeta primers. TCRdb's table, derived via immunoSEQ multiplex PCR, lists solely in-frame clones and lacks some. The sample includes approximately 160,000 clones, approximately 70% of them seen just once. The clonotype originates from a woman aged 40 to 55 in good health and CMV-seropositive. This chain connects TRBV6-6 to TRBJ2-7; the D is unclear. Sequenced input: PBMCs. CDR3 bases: TGTGCCAGCAGTCCCCCCTCCGGCGAGCAGTACTTC. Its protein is CASSPPSGEQYF.